A selection of T cell receptor beta chains follows, all from one sample in a study of T cells in localized non-small cell lung cancer. TCRdb keeps only in-frame clones here, not all; method: immunoSEQ multiplex PCR. Of tens of thousands of clones listed, roughly 90% were seen once; the top ten hold over 2%. The material sequenced was peripheral blood, taken before any cancer treatment. The receptor source for this set is a female donor over 55 with stage I lung adenocarcinoma. The CDR3 runs from the conserved cysteine through the conserved F or W. Fields, in order: J gene, V gene, CDR3 length, D gene, clone size, CDR3 DNA, CDR3 protein. D genes are given only for firm matches. Some rows have no size entry. The others give once, few or many, or a class for an expanded clone.

j_gene: TRBJ2-5
v_gene: TRBV18
len: 13
d_gene: -
abundance: -
CDR3nt: TGTGCCAGCTCACCCAAGTACCAAGAGACCCAGTACTTC
CDR3aa: CASSPKYQETQYF

j_gene: TRBJ1-1
v_gene: TRBV4-1
len: 15
d_gene: TRBD1
abundance: -
CDR3nt: TGCGCCAGTTCACAGGGTCAGGGGGGAGACACTGAAGCTTTCTTT
CDR3aa: CASSQGQGGDTEAFF

j_gene: TRBJ1-3
v_gene: TRBV9
len: 16
d_gene: -
abundance: -
CDR3nt: TGTGCCAGCAGCCATGCGAGGGGTCTTTCTGGAAACACCATATATTTT
CDR3aa: CASSHARGLSGNTIYF

j_gene: TRBJ1-5
v_gene: TRBV29-1
len: 14
d_gene: -
abundance: -
CDR3nt: TGCAGCGTTGGAGTGGACAGTCAAAATCAGCCCCAGCATTTT
CDR3aa: CSVGVDSQNQPQHF

j_gene: TRBJ2-5
v_gene: TRBV10-3
len: 13
d_gene: -
abundance: -
CDR3nt: TGTGCCACCCAAGACAGGACGGGGGAGACCCAGTACTTC
CDR3aa: CATQDRTGETQYF

j_gene: TRBJ1-2
v_gene: TRBV10-1
len: 13
d_gene: -
abundance: once
CDR3nt: TGCGCCAGCAGCGAGGGAAGGAGGTATGGCTACACCTTC
CDR3aa: CASSEGRRYGYTF

j_gene: TRBJ1-2
v_gene: TRBV29-1
len: 14
d_gene: -
abundance: once
CDR3nt: TGCAGCGTTGAAGATCCTCAGCTTAACTATGGCTACACCTTC
CDR3aa: CSVEDPQLNYGYTF

j_gene: TRBJ2-7
v_gene: TRBV5-1
len: 14
d_gene: TRBD1
abundance: -
CDR3nt: TGCGCCAGCAGCTTGCGGACAGGTGCCTACGAGCAGTACTTC
CDR3aa: CASSLRTGAYEQYF

j_gene: TRBJ2-7
v_gene: TRBV18
len: 14
d_gene: -
abundance: -
CDR3nt: TGTGCCAGCTCACCTGAAGGGGGCTCCTACGAGCAGTACTTC
CDR3aa: CASSPEGGSYEQYF

j_gene: TRBJ1-1
v_gene: TRBV7-2
len: 12
d_gene: -
abundance: -
CDR3nt: TGTGCCAGCAGCTCCGAGCCCTTTGAAGCTTTCTTT
CDR3aa: CASSSEPFEAFF

j_gene: TRBJ2-5
v_gene: TRBV5-6
len: 13
d_gene: -
abundance: -
CDR3nt: TGTGCCAGCAGCTTGACACAGGTTGAGACCCAGTACTTC
CDR3aa: CASSLTQVETQYF

j_gene: TRBJ2-2
v_gene: TRBV2
len: 12
d_gene: -
abundance: once
CDR3nt: TGTGCCAGCAGACTAAGAGGCGGGGAGCTGTTTTTT
CDR3aa: CASRLRGGELFF

j_gene: TRBJ1-1
v_gene: TRBV14
len: 13
d_gene: -
abundance: -
CDR3nt: TGTGCCAGCAGCCAAGGGCAAAGGATTGAAGCTTTCTTT
CDR3aa: CASSQGQRIEAFF

j_gene: TRBJ2-1
v_gene: TRBV2
len: 16
d_gene: TRBD2
abundance: -
CDR3nt: TGTGCCAGCAGTGAAGGGACCCTAGCGGGGGCCCATGAGCAGTTCTTC
CDR3aa: CASSEGTLAGAHEQFF

j_gene: TRBJ2-4
v_gene: TRBV11-1
len: 15
d_gene: -
abundance: -
CDR3nt: TGTGCCAGCAGCTTGAAGGTGCTAGCCAAAAACATTCAGTACTTC
CDR3aa: CASSLKVLAKNIQYF

j_gene: TRBJ1-2
v_gene: TRBV30
len: 13
d_gene: TRBD1
abundance: -
CDR3nt: TGTGCCTGGAGCGGGGACAGCGGGAGAGGCTACACCTTC
CDR3aa: CAWSGDSGRGYTF

j_gene: TRBJ2-3
v_gene: TRBV6-4
len: 15
d_gene: -
abundance: -
CDR3nt: TGTGCCAGCAGTGATGTAGGGCAGGGGACAGATACGCAGTATTTT
CDR3aa: CASSDVGQGTDTQYF

j_gene: TRBJ1-3
v_gene: TRBV7-2
len: 11
d_gene: -
abundance: -
CDR3nt: TGTGCCAGCGCCTCTGGAAACACCATATATTTT
CDR3aa: CASASGNTIYF

j_gene: TRBJ1-2
v_gene: TRBV10-3
len: 12
d_gene: -
abundance: -
CDR3nt: TGTGCCATCAGTGACAGCAGTTCGGGCTACACCTTC
CDR3aa: CAISDSSSGYTF

j_gene: TRBJ1-2
v_gene: TRBV30
len: 12
d_gene: -
abundance: -
CDR3nt: TGTGCCTGGAGTCTGCTTTCCTATGGCTACACCTTC
CDR3aa: CAWSLLSYGYTF

j_gene: TRBJ1-6
v_gene: TRBV30
len: 13
d_gene: TRBD1
abundance: once
CDR3nt: TGTGCCTGGAGCCGGACAGGAAGATCACCCCTCCACTTT
CDR3aa: CAWSRTGRSPLHF

j_gene: TRBJ1-2
v_gene: TRBV28
len: 16
d_gene: -
abundance: -
CDR3nt: TGTGCCAGCAGTTTTTCAGGATTGGGCTTTAACTATGGCTACACCTTC
CDR3aa: CASSFSGLGFNYGYTF

j_gene: TRBJ2-7
v_gene: TRBV5-1
len: 14
d_gene: -
abundance: once
CDR3nt: TGCGCCGGCAGCGAGGGACCGACCAACTACGAGCAGTACTTC
CDR3aa: CAGSEGPTNYEQYF

j_gene: TRBJ2-5
v_gene: TRBV29-1
len: 16
d_gene: TRBD1
abundance: -
CDR3nt: TGCAGCGTTGAACCGGGACAGGGGATATTGTGGGAGACCCAGTACTTC
CDR3aa: CSVEPGQGILWETQYF

j_gene: TRBJ2-5
v_gene: TRBV5-1
len: 16
d_gene: TRBD1
abundance: -
CDR3nt: TGCGCCAGCAGCACGGGACAGGCCCAAGCTGGGGAGACCCAGTACTTC
CDR3aa: CASSTGQAQAGETQYF

j_gene: TRBJ2-7
v_gene: TRBV2
len: 14
d_gene: TRBD1
abundance: -
CDR3nt: TGTGCCATATACTTACAGGGGCCATCGAGCGAGCAGTACTTC
CDR3aa: CAIYLQGPSSEQYF

j_gene: TRBJ1-2
v_gene: TRBV6-5
len: 13
d_gene: TRBD1
abundance: -
CDR3nt: TGTGCCAGCAGCCAACAGGGGTACTATGGCTACACCTTC
CDR3aa: CASSQQGYYGYTF

j_gene: TRBJ1-5
v_gene: TRBV28
len: 12
d_gene: -
abundance: few
CDR3nt: TGTGCCAGCACCTTACCTAGGGGGCCCCAGCATTTT
CDR3aa: CASTLPRGPQHF

j_gene: TRBJ1-1
v_gene: TRBV18
len: 13
d_gene: -
abundance: -
CDR3nt: TGTGCCAGCTCACCCAGGGGGAACACTGAAGCTTTCTTT
CDR3aa: CASSPRGNTEAFF

j_gene: TRBJ2-1
v_gene: TRBV11-3
len: 16
d_gene: -
abundance: -
CDR3nt: TGTGCCAGCAGCCCAGGACGGACGAGCTCCTACAATGAGCAGTTCTTC
CDR3aa: CASSPGRTSSYNEQFF

j_gene: TRBJ2-7
v_gene: TRBV10-1
len: 14
d_gene: TRBD2
abundance: -
CDR3nt: TGCGCCAGCAGTGAGACTAGCGGACCCTACGAGCAGTACTTC
CDR3aa: CASSETSGPYEQYF

j_gene: TRBJ1-1
v_gene: TRBV7-2
len: 14
d_gene: -
abundance: -
CDR3nt: TGTGCCAGCACCCCGATCAGCCTGAACACTGAAGCTTTCTTT
CDR3aa: CASTPISLNTEAFF

j_gene: TRBJ2-1
v_gene: TRBV5-1
len: 13
d_gene: TRBD2
abundance: -
CDR3nt: TGCGCCAGCAGCTCGACTAGCGGCAATGAGCAGTTCTTC
CDR3aa: CASSSTSGNEQFF

j_gene: TRBJ1-1
v_gene: TRBV7-9
len: 14
d_gene: -
abundance: -
CDR3nt: TGTGCCAGCAGCTCCCCCTCTGGCCGGACAGAAGCTTTCTTT
CDR3aa: CASSSPSGRTEAFF

j_gene: TRBJ1-5
v_gene: TRBV5-5
len: 15
d_gene: -
abundance: -
CDR3nt: TGTGCCAGCAGCCCTGATTCCTATAGCAATCAGCCCCAGCATTTT
CDR3aa: CASSPDSYSNQPQHF

j_gene: TRBJ2-2
v_gene: TRBV19
len: 15
d_gene: -
abundance: -
CDR3nt: TGTGCCAGTAGTATTAAGTTTCGAGCAACCGGGGAGCTGTTTTTT
CDR3aa: CASSIKFRATGELFF

j_gene: TRBJ2-3
v_gene: TRBV2
len: 19
d_gene: TRBD2
abundance: -
CDR3nt: TGTGCCAGCAGTGCAAGAAAGACTAGCGGGGTACGTGGCACAGATACGCAGTATTTT
CDR3aa: CASSARKTSGVRGTDTQYF

j_gene: TRBJ1-5
v_gene: TRBV30
len: 13
d_gene: TRBD1
abundance: few
CDR3nt: TGTGCCTCCGGGGACAGTAGCAATCAGCCCCAGCATTTT
CDR3aa: CASGDSSNQPQHF